The 2 T cell receptor beta chains presented below share a single source sample, sequenced in a study of T-cell reconstitution after alpha-beta-depleted transplantation in children. Unique molecular identifiers tagged the TCRbeta library. MiXCR, run by TCRdb on the PCR reads, gives a single entry per CDR3 protein. The table has more than 100,000 distinct CDR3 sequences, more than 20% seen once. The sample was PBMCs, mostly from graft donor cells, taken 180 days after TCRalphabeta/CD19-depleted stem cell transplant. The receptors were sampled from a male patient aged 2 to 9 who had a stem cell transplant for chronic granulomatous disease, so the T cells may come from the graft donor.

This clonotype occurred once. This chain uses TRBV7-2 with TRBJ2-5; D gene unclear. Per the germline V gene, CDR1 is SGHTA and CDR2 is FQGNSA. CDR3 length: 14 amino acids. Trimming cost V 0 bases and J 2 bases, with 7 bases left between them. CDR3 region: CASSLALSQETQYF. The CDR3 coding sequence is TGTGCCAGCAGCTTAGCGTTGAGTCAAGAGACCCAGTACTTC.

This clonotype occurred a few times. This sequence joins TRBV20-1 and TRBJ1-1, with 11 bases fitting TRBD1. The CDR3 spans 17 residues. J lost 2 bases, V lost 5 bases, and 13 bases had no gene match. Germline CDR1 and CDR2: DFQATT and SNEGSKA (reference sequence). The CDR3: CSAPARDRGDRNTEAFF. In DNA form, the CDR3 reads TGCAGTGCTCCCGCTCGGGACAGGGGGGACCGAAACACTGAAGCTTTCTTT.